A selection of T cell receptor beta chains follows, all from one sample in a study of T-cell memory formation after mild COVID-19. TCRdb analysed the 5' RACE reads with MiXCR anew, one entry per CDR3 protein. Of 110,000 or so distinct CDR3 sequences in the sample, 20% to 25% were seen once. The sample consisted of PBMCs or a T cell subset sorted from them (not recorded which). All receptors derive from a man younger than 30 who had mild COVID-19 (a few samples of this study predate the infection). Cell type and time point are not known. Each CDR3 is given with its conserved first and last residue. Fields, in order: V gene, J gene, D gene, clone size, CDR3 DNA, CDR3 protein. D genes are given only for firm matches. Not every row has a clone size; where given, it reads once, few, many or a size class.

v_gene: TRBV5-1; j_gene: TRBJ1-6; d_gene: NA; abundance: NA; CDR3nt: TGCGCCAGCGGAAGCAGGAGCTCCTATAATTCACCCCTCCACTTT; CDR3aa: CASGSRSSYNSPLHF
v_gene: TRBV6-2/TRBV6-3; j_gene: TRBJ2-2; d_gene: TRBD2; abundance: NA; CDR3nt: TGTGCCAGCAGGGACCCCGCGGGGACTAGCGGGTCCACACGAGGGACCGGGGAGCTGTTTTTT; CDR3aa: CASRDPAGTSGSTRGTGELFF
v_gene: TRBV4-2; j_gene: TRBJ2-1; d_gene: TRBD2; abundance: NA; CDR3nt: TGTGCCAGCAGCCAAGATCTAGCGGGGAAAAATGAGCAGTTCTTC; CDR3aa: CASSQDLAGKNEQFF
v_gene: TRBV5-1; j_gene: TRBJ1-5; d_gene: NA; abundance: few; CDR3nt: TGCGCCAGCAGCTTGACGGGGAACGACAATCAGCCCCAGCATTTT; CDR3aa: CASSLTGNDNQPQHF
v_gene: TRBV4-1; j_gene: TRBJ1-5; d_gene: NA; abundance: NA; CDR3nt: TGCGCCAGCAGCCAAGTAGTCGGGTCCCCCAATCAGCCCCAGCATTTT; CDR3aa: CASSQVVGSPNQPQHF
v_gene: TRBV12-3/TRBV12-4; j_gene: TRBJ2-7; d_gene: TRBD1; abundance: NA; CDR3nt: TGTGCCAGCAGCGGACAGGTTGTGTACGAGCAGTACTTC; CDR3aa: CASSGQVVYEQYF
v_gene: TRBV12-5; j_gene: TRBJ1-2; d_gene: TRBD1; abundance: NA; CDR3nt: TGTGCTAGTGGTTTGGGACAGGGGGTGAACTATGGCTACACCTTC; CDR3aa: CASGLGQGVNYGYTF
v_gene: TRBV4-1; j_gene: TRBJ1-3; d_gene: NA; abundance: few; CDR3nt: TGCGCCAGCAGCCAAGGAGGAAACATATATTTT; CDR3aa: CASSQGGNIYF
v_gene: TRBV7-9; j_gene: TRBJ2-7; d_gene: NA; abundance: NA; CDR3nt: TGTGCCAGCAGCCCCCCCGGGAAGGGTAGCGACGAGCAGTACTTC; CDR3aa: CASSPPGKGSDEQYF
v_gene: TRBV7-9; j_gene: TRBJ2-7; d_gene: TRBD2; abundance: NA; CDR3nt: TGTGCCAGCAGCCCCGGGGTAGCGGGGGCCTACGAGCAGTACTTC; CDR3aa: CASSPGVAGAYEQYF
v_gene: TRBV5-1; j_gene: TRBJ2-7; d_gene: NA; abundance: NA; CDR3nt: TGCGCCAGCAGCCCGCAGGGCTCGATGGGCGAGCAGTACTTC; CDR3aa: CASSPQGSMGEQYF
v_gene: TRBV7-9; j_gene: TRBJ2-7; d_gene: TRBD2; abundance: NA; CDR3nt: TGTGCCAGCAGCTTTCATCCGGGACTAGCTGGATCCTACGAGCAGTACTTC; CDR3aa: CASSFHPGLAGSYEQYF
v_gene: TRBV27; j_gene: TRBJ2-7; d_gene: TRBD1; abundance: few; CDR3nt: TGTGCCAGCAGTTGGGGACAGGGCTACGAGCAGTACTTC; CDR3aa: CASSWGQGYEQYF
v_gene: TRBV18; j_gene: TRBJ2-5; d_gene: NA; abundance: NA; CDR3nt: TGTGCCAGCTCACCAGAGGTCTTCCAAGAGACCCAGTACTTC; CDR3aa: CASSPEVFQETQYF
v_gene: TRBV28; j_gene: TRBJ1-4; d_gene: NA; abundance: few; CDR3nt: TGTGCCAGCCGTAACGACAGGCCCCTTGGTGAAAAACTGTTTTTT; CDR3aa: CASRNDRPLGEKLFF
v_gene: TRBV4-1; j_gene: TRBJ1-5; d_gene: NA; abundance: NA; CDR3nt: TGCGCCAGCAGTAGTACCGGGACGCCCCGTCAGCCCCAGCATTTT; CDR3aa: CASSSTGTPRQPQHF
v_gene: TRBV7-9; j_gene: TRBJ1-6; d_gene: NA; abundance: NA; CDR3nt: TGTGCCAGCAGCCCCCTACAGGGATTCAGCTCACCCCTCCACTTT; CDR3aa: CASSPLQGFSSPLHF
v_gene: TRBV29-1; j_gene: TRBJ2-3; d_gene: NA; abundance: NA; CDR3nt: TGCAGCGCTTTTGGGGGAGGCACAGATACGCAGTATTTT; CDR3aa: CSAFGGGTDTQYF
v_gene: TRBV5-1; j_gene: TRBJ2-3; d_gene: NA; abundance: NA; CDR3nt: TGCGCCAGCAGCTTGTTCAGGGAATACACAGATACGCAGTATTTT; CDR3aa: CASSLFREYTDTQYF
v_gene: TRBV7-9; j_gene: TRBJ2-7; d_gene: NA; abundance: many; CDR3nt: TGTGCCAGCAGCTTATCTTACGAGCAGTACTTC; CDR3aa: CASSLSYEQYF
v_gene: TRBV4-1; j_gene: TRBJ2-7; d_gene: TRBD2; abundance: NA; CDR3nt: TGCGCCAGCAGCCGTTTTCGGGGTAGCGGGGCCTACGAGCAGTACTTC; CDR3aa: CASSRFRGSGAYEQYF
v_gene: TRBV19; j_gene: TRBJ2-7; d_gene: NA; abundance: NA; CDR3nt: TGTGCCAGTAGGATCAGGGGAATTTCCTCCTACGAGCAGTACTTC; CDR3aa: CASRIRGISSYEQYF
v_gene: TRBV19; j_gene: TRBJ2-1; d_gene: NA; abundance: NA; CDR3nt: TGTGCCAGTAACTTCGGGAATTTATACAATGAGCAGTTCTTC; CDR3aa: CASNFGNLYNEQFF
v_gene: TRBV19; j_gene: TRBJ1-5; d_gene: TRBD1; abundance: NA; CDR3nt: TGTGCCAGTAGTGGGACAGGGGGCTACGGTCAGCCCCAGCATTTT; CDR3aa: CASSGTGGYGQPQHF
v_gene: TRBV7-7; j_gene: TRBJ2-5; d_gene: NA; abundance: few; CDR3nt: TGTGCCAGCAGCTTAGAGCCGTGGGGGGACGTAGCGGAGACCCAGTACTTC; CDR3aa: CASSLEPWGDVAETQYF
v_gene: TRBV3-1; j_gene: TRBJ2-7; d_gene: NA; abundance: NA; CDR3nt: TGTGCCAGCAGCCAAATAGGGAATTCCTACGAGCAGTACTTC; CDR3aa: CASSQIGNSYEQYF
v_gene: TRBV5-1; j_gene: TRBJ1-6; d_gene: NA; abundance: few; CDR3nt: TGCGCCAGCAAATTGGTGGCCGTCGGATTGACTAGCTCCTATAATTCACCCCTCCACTTT; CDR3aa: CASKLVAVGLTSSYNSPLHF
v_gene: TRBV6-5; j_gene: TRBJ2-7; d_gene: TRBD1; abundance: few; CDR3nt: TGTGCCAGCAGATCCGGGACAGGGGAAGGGAGCGCTTACGAGCAGTACTTC; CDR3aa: CASRSGTGEGSAYEQYF
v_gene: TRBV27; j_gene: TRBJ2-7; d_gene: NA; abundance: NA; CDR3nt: TGTGCCAGCAGTTTAAAGCCACAGCCCTCTCGGGAGCAGTACTTC; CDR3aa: CASSLKPQPSREQYF
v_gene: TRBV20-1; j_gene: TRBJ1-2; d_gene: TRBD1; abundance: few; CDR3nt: TGCAGTGCTAGACAGCGACAGGGAAGGGGCTACACCTTC; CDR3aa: CSARQRQGRGYTF
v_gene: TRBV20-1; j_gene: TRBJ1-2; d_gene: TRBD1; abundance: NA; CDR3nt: TGCAGTGCTCAACCCCGCCGGGACAGGGAGTCCTACACCTTC; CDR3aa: CSAQPRRDRESYTF
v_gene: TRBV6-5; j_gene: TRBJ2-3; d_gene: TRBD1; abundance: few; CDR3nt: TGTGCCAGCAGTTTACGTCCCGGGACAGGGCCAGATACGCAGTATTTT; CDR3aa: CASSLRPGTGPDTQYF
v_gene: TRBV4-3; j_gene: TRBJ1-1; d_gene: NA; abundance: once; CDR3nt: TGCGCCAGCAGCCAAGATCGTGCCGGGGATGAAGCTTTCTTT; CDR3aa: CASSQDRAGDEAFF
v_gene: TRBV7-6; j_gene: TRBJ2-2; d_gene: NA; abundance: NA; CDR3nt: TGTGCCAGCAGCTTAGTAGTAGGGCAAGTCACCGGGGAGCTGTTTTTT; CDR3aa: CASSLVVGQVTGELFF
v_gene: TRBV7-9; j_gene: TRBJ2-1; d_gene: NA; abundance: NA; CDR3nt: TGTGCCAGCAGCTTGCCGCACTACAATGAGCAGTTCTTC; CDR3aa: CASSLPHYNEQFF
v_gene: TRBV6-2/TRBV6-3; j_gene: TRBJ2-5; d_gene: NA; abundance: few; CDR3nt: TGTGCCAGCAGTTACCCCTCGGTCGTGGGAGAGACCCAGTACTTC; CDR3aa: CASSYPSVVGETQYF
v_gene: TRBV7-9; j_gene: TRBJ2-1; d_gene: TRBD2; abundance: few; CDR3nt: TGTGCCAGCAGCCCAGACTTCAGCGGGGGGGCCCGCAATGAGCAGTTCTTC; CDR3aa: CASSPDFSGGARNEQFF
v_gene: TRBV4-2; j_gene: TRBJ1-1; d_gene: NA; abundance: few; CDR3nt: TGTGCCAGCAGCCATCTGGACGGGAACACTGAAGCTTTCTTT; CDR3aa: CASSHLDGNTEAFF
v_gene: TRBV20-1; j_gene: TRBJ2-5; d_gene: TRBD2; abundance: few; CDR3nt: TGCAGTGCGCGACACCGGACTAGCGGGGAGACCCAGTACTTC; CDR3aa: CSARHRTSGETQYF
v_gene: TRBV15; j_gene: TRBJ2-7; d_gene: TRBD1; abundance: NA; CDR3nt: TGTGCCACCAGCAGCAGGGGGAGTGTCGACGAGCAGTACTTC; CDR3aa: CATSSRGSVDEQYF
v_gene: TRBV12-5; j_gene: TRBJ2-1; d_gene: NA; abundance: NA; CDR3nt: TGTGCTAGTGGTTTGCCCCGGAGCTCCTACAATGAGCAGTTCTTC; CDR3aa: CASGLPRSSYNEQFF
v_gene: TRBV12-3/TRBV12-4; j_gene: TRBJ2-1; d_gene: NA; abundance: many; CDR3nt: TGTGCCAGCAGTGGGGTCGAGGGGCCAAATTACAATGAGCAGTTCTTC; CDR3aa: CASSGVEGPNYNEQFF
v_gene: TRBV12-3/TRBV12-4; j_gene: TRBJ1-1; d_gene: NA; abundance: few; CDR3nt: TGTGCCAGCATGGCAGGAGGACAAGTGAACACTGAAGCTTTCTTT; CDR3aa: CASMAGGQVNTEAFF
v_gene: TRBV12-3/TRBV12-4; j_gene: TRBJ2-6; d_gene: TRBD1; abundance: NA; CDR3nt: TGTGCCAGCAGTTTCGGGACAGAGAACTCTGGGGCCAACGTCCTGACTTTC; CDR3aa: CASSFGTENSGANVLTF
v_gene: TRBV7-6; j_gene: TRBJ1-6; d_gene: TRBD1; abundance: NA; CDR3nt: TGTGCCAGCAGCATGGGACAGACCAATTCACCCCTCCACTTT; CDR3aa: CASSMGQTNSPLHF
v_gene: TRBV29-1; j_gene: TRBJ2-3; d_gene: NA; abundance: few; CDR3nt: TGCAGCGTTGAGAACAGGGGCACAGATACGCAGTATTTT; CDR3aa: CSVENRGTDTQYF
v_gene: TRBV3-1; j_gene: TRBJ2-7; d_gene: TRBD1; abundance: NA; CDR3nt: TGTGCCAGCAGCCGGGTGCGGGACAGGGTGTTCGACGAGCAGTACTTC; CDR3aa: CASSRVRDRVFDEQYF
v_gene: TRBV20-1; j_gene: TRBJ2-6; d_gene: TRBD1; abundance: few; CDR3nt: TGCAGTGCTGCCACAGGGGGCGAGGTTGTTGGGGCCAACGTCCTGACTTTC; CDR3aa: CSAATGGEVVGANVLTF
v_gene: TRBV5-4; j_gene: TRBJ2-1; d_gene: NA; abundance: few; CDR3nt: TGTGCCAGCAGCTTGGCTAGAAGCGAGCAGTTCTTC; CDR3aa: CASSLARSEQFF
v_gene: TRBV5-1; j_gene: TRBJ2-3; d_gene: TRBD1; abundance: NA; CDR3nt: TGCGCCAGCAGGCAGGGACAGGGGGCAACAGATACGCAGTATTTT; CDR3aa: CASRQGQGATDTQYF
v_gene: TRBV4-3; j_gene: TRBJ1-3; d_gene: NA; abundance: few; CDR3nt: TGCGCCAGCAGCCCTTATCTGGGACCTGGAAACACCATATATTTT; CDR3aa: CASSPYLGPGNTIYF
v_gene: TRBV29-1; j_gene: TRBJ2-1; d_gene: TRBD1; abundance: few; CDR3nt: TGCAGCGCCGAGGGACAGGGGAGCTCCTACAATGAGCAGTTCTTC; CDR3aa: CSAEGQGSSYNEQFF
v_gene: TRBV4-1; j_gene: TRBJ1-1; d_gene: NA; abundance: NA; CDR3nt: TGCGCCAGCAGCCGAGGGGGGGGCAACACTGAAGCTTTCTTT; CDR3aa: CASSRGGGNTEAFF
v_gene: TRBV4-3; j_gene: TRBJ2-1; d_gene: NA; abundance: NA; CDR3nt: TGCGCCAGCAGCCAGGGGGGGGGCAGGGCTAATGAGCAGTTCTTC; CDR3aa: CASSQGGGRANEQFF
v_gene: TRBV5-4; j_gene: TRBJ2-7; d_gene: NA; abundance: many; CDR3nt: TGTGCCAGCAGCTTTGGGGGCGTCAACGAGCAGTACTTC; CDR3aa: CASSFGGVNEQYF
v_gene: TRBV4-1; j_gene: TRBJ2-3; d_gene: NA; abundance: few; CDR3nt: TGCGCCAGCAGCCAGGTCCAGAGCACAGATACGCAGTATTTT; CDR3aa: CASSQVQSTDTQYF
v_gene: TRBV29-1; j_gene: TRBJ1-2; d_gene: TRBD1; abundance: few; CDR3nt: TGCAGCGTTGAGGGGACAGCCCCTGGCTACACCTTC; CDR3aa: CSVEGTAPGYTF